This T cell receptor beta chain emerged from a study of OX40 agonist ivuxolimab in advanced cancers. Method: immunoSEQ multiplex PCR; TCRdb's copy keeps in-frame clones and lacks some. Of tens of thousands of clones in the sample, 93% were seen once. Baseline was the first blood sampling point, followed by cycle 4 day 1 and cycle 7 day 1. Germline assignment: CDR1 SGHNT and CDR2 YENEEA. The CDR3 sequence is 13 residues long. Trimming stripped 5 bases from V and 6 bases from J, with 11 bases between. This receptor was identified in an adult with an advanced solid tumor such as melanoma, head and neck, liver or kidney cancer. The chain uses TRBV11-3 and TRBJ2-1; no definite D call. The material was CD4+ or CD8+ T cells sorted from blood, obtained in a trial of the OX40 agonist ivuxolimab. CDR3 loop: CASSVQTTNEQFF. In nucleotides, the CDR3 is TGTGCCAGCAGCGTACAAACAACCAATGAGCAGTTCTTC.